This T cell receptor beta chain was sequenced during a study of shared clonotypes between healthy human individuals. It was CD45RO-negative cells, positively selected for CCR7, that made up naive CD8 cells, with terminally differentiated effector memory CD45RA+ cells excluded. Germline V gene sequence: CDR1 KGHSH, CDR2 LQKENI. Between the trimmed V and J ends, which lost 2 bases and 0 bases, there was a span of 8 bases. The CDR3 sequence is 14 residues long. The protocol was immunoSEQ multiplex PCR, while the TCRdb copy is restricted to in-frame clones and leaves out a portion. The sample contains roughly 770,000 clones, around 96% of which appear only once.

The chain joins TRBV18 to TRBJ2-7; possibly TRBD1 for D (5 bases). Input material: naive CD8+ T cells sorted from blood. This receptor was identified in a man younger than 45 in good health. CDR3 sequence: CASSPVDTSYEQYF. The CDR3 coding sequence is TGTGCCAGCTCACCAGTGGACACCTCCTACGAGCAGTACTTC.